This T cell receptor beta chain appears in the sequencing data of a study of CD8 T cells in ankylosing spondylitis. Study-wide findings and caveats: Reactive arthritis synovial fluid and blood were previously reported to contain some motif variants. The study identified a TCR beta motif of about eight highly homologous variants that appeared characteristic of ankylosing spondylitis blood. Matched ankylosing spondylitis synovial fluid reportedly showed significant enrichment of disease-linked clones.

V dropped 2 bases and J dropped 9 bases, with 11 bases sitting between them. Germline V gives CDR1 MDHEN, CDR2 SYDVKM. The CDR3 has 13 residues. This clonotype was detected ten times or more. Its cognate antigen is unknown. Library preparation for TCR beta used quantitative 5'-RACE with molecular barcodes. TCRdb used MiXCR to reprocess the 5' RACE reads, holding one entry per CDR3 protein. In the table there are around 330,000 distinct CDR3 sequences, 11% of which are singletons. The sequence derives from a female donor with ankylosing spondylitis or in good health (not recorded which). Sample: blood, either unsorted or a sorted T cell fraction (not recorded which). The V gene is TRBV28, the J gene TRBJ2-4; D remains unclear. In DNA form, the CDR3 reads TGTGCCAGCAGTTTAGGCGGAGAGTCCATTCAGTACTTC. It specifies CASSLGGESIQYF.